These 3 T cell receptor beta chains share one sample of origin, sequenced in a study of shared clonotypes between healthy human individuals. The protocol was immunoSEQ multiplex PCR, while the TCRdb copy is restricted to in-frame clones and leaves out a portion. The table records roughly 490,000 clones, less than 80% of them present only once. The sample taken for sequencing was PBMCs. The source of these receptors is a woman in her 40s in good health. Some clones in this sample may be carry-over from other donors' samples.

J is TRBJ2-5 and V is TRBV5-1, with D possibly matching TRBD1 (6 bases). The V gene's germline CDR1 is SGHRS and CDR2 YFSETQ. This CDR3 is built from 13 residues. With 4 bases removed from V and 5 bases from J, the gap between germline ends came to 12 bases. DNA of the CDR3: TGCGCCAGCAGCCCGCGGACAGTGGAGACCCAGTACTTC. Protein sequence: CASSPRTVETQYF.

The V gene is TRBV28, the J gene TRBJ2-7; D possibly corresponds to TRBD2 (5 bases). Germline CDR1 is MDHEN and CDR2 is SYDVKM. The CDR3 totals 15 residues. V was pared by 6 bases and J by 4 bases, with 19 bases between. In nucleotides, the CDR3 is TGTGCCAGCAGCCCACGGAGGCGCCCGGGTTACGAGCAGTACTTC. Translated: CASSPRRRPGYEQYF.

The chain recombines TRBV4-2 with TRBJ2-7; TRBD1 is a possible D gene (5 bases). The CDR3 sequence is 14 residues long. V was trimmed by 0 bases and J by 6 bases, leaving 12 bases between them. Germline V gives CDR1 LGHNA, CDR2 YNFKEQ. The CDR3 region is CASSQEDTSREQYF. The CDR3, as DNA: TGTGCCAGCAGCCAAGAGGACACCTCTCGCGAGCAGTACTTC.